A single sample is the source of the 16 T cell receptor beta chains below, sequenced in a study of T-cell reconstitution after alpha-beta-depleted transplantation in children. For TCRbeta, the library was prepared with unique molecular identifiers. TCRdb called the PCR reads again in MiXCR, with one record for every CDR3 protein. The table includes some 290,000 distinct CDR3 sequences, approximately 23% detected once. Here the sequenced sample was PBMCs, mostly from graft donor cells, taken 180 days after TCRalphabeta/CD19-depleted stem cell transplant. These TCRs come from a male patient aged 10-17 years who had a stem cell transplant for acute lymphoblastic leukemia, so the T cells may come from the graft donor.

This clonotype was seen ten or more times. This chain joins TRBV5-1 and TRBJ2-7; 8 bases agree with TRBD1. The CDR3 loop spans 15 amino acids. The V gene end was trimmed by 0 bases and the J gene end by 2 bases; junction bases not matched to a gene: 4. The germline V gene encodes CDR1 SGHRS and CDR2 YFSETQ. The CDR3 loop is CASSLVPDRAYEQYF. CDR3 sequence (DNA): TGCGCCAGCAGCTTGGTCCCGGACAGGGCCTACGAGCAGTACTTC.

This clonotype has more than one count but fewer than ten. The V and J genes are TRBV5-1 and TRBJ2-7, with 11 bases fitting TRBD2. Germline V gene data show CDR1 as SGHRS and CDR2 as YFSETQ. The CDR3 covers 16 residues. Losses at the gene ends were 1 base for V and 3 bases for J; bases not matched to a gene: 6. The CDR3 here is CASSLSQTSGDYEQYF. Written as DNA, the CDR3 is TGCGCCAGCAGCTTGTCCCAGACTAGCGGGGACTACGAGCAGTACTTC. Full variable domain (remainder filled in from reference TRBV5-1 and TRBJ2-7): KAGVTQTPRYLIKTRGQQVTLSCSPISGHRSVSWYQQTPGQGLQFLFEYFSETQRNKGNFPGRFSGRQFSNSRSEMNVSTLELGDSALYLCASSLSQTSGDYEQYFGPGTRLTVT.

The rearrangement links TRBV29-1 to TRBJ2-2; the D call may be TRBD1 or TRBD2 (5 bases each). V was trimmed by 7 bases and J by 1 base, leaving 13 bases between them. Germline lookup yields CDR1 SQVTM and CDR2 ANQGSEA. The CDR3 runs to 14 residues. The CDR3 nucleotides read TGCAGCGGATCCGGGACCCTGAACACCGGGGAGCTGTTTTTT. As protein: CSGSGTLNTGELFF.

The CDR3 DNA is TGTGCCAGCAGCCCTCCAATACAACTAGCGGGGCAAGAGACCCAGTACTTC. This gives the protein CASSPPIQLAGQETQYF. This chain uses TRBV28 with TRBJ2-5; TRBD2 agrees at 10 bases. The V gene's germline CDR1 is MDHEN and CDR2 SYDVKM. This CDR3 has 17 amino acids. J was trimmed by 2 bases and V by 6 bases; bases with no gene match: 12.

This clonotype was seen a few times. The DNA of the CDR3 is TGCGCCAGCAGCTTGGCCCCGACTAGCGGACAAGAGACCCAGTACTTC. Protein: CASSLAPTSGQETQYF. The chain couples TRBV5-1 to TRBJ2-5; 9 nucleotides agree with TRBD2. V lost 0 bases and J lost 2; bases outside the gene matches: 5. The CDR3 extends over 16 amino acids. Per germline, CDR1 SGHRS and CDR2 YFSETQ. The complete variable domain, with remaining parts taken from reference TRBV5-1 and TRBJ2-5, reads KAGVTQTPRYLIKTRGQQVTLSCSPISGHRSVSWYQQTPGQGLQFLFEYFSETQRNKGNFPGRFSGRQFSNSRSEMNVSTLELGDSALYLCASSLAPTSGQETQYFGPGTRLLVL.

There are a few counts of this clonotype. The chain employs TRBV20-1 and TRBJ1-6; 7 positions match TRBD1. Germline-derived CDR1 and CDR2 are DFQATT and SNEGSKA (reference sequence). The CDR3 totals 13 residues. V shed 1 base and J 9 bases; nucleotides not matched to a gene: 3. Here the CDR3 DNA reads TGCAGTGCTAGAGTCAGGGGGGCTTCACCCCTCCACTTT. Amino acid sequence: CSARVRGASPLHF.

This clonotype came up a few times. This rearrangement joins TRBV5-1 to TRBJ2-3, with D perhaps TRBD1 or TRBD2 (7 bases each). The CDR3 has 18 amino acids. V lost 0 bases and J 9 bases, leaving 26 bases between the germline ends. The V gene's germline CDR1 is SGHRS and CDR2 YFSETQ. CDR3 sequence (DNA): TGCGCCAGCAGCTTGGCCAGGGGGGAAGCGGGATCAAGAAGGACGCAGTATTTT. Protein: CASSLARGEAGSRRTQYF.

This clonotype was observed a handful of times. The CDR3 DNA reads as TGTGCCAGCAGTACCCCACGGGGCCGGGGGGAGAGCAAAAACATTCAGTACTTC. Its translation is CASSTPRGRGESKNIQYF. The V gene is TRBV12-3 or TRBV12-4, the J gene TRBJ2-4; 7 bases are shared with TRBD2. The J segment lost 3 bases and the V segment lost 5 bases, leaving 16 bases of the junction unmatched. The CDR3 has 18 residues.

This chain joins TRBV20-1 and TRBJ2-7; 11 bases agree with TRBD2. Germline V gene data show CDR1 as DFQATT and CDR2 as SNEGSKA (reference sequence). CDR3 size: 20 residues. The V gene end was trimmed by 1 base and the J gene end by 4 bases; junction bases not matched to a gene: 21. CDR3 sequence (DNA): TGCAGTGCTAGAGTCCCTCTTAGCGGGAGGGCCGAGTCACATCGGTACGAGCAGTACTTC. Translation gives CSARVPLSGRAESHRYEQYF.

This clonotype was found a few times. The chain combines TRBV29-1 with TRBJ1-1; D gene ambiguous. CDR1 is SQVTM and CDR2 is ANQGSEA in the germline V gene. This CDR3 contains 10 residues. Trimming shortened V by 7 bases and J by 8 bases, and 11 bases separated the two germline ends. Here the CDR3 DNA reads TGCAGCGCCTTGACACGAGAAGCTTTCTTT. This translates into CSALTREAFF.

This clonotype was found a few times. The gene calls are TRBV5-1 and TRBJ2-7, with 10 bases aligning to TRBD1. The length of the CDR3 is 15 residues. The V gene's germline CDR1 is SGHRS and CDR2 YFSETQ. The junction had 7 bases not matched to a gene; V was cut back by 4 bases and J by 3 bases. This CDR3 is CASSTGTGDYYEQYF. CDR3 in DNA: TGCGCCAGCAGCACAGGGACAGGGGACTACTACGAGCAGTACTTC. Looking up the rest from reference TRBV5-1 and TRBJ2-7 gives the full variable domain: KAGVTQTPRYLIKTRGQQVTLSCSPISGHRSVSWYQQTPGQGLQFLFEYFSETQRNKGNFPGRFSGRQFSNSRSEMNVSTLELGDSALYLCASSTGTGDYYEQYFGPGTRLTVT.

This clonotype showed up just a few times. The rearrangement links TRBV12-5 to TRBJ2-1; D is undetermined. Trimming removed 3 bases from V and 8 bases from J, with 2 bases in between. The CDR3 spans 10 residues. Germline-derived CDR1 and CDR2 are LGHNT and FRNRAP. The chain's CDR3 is CASGFYEQFF. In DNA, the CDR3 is TGTGCTAGTGGTTTCTATGAGCAGTTCTTC.

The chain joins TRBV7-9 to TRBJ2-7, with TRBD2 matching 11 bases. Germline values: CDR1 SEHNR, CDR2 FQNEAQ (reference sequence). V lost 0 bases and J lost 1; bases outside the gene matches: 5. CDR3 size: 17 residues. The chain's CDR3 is CASSLATSGSTSYEQYF. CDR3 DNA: TGTGCCAGCAGCTTAGCCACTAGCGGGAGTACTTCCTACGAGCAGTACTTC.

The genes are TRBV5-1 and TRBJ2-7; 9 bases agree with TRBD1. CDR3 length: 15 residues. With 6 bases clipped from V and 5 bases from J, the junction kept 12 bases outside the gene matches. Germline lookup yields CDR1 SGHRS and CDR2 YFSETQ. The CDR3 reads CASMPRDRAHHEQYF. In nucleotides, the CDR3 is TGCGCCAGCATGCCCCGGGACAGGGCCCACCACGAGCAGTACTTC.

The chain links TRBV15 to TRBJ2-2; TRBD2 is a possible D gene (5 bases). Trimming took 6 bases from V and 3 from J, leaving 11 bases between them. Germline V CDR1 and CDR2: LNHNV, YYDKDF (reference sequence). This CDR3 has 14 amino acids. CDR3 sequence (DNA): TGTGCCACCAGTACGGTACTAGACACCGGGGAGCTGTTTTTT. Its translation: CATSTVLDTGELFF.

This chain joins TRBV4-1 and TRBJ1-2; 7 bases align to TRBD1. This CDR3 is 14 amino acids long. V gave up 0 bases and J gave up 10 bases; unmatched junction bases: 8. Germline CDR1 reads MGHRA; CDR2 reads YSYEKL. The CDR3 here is CASSQDTTGMDYTF. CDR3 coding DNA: TGCGCCAGCAGCCAAGATACGACAGGGATGGACTACACCTTC.